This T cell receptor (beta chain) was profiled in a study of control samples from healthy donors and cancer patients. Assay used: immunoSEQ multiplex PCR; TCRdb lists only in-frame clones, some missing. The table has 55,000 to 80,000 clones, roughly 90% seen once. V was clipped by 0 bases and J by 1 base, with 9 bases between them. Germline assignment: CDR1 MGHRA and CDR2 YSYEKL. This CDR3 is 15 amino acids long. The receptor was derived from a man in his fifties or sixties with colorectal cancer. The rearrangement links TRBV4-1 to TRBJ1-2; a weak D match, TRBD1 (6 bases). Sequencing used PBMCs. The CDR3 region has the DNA TGCGCCAGCAGCCAAGAGGGGACAATTAACTATGGCTACACCTTC. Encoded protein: CASSQEGTINYGYTF.